Given below is one TCR beta chain in context. Here immunoSEQ multiplex PCR was the method, and the copy in TCRdb shows in-frame clones only, minus some. The sample contains 350,000 to 450,000 clones, approximately 89% of which appear only once. The sample belongs to a study of blood T cell repertoires in COVID-19. Study information: Collection of acute and convalescent COVID-19 samples took place in the United States, Italy and Spain.

This CDR3 is built from 13 residues. CDR1 and CDR2 from the germline V gene are LGHDT and YNNKEL (reference sequence). Trimming removed 4 bases at V and 8 bases at J, with 11 bases between. The chain employs TRBV3-1 (or the pseudogene TRBV3-2) and TRBJ2-2; the D gene is possibly TRBD1 (6 bases). This sequence was found in a woman in her sixties or seventies with COVID-19, enrolled during active disease. Sample: peripheral blood. CDR3 DNA: TGTGCCAGCAGCCGGACAGTTTTGGGGGAGCTGTTTTTT. Protein sequence: CASSRTVLGELFF.